This T cell receptor (beta chain) was found in a study of lymphopenia after photon versus proton radiotherapy. This CDR3 comprises 14 residues. Trimming took 3 bases from V and 7 from J, leaving 13 bases between them. CDR1 LNHDA and CDR2 SQIVND come from the germline V gene (reference sequence). Libraries were prepared by immunoSEQ multiplex PCR; TCRdb keeps only in-frame clonotypes and omits some of them. The data contain about 40,000 clones, around 81% of them seen just once; the ten biggest clones take up 20% to 25%. The chain has TRBV19 and TRBJ2-1, with a weak D call TRBD2 (6 bases). Sequencing was performed on peripheral blood, taken from a patient treated with proton-based radiotherapy. The source of this sequence is a woman between 70 and 85 years old with pancreatic cancer. CDR3 residues: CASSIMVSGNEQFF. As DNA, the CDR3 is TGTGCCAGTAGTATTATGGTTAGCGGAAATGAGCAGTTCTTC.